This TCR beta chain comes out of a study of early T cells in non-severe SARS-CoV-2 infection. A single record per CDR3 protein comes from TCRdb applying MiXCR to the 5' RACE reads. The table has tens of thousands of distinct CDR3 sequences, 6% to 7% seen once; the top ten hold 2.5% to 3%. The V gene's germline CDR1 is SGHVS and CDR2 FQNEAQ. The CDR3 loop spans 17 amino acids. J was trimmed by 2 bases and V by 1 base; bases with no gene match: 9. This rearrangement joins TRBV7-8 to TRBJ1-2, with 8 bases matching TRBD1. This TCR was recovered from an adult who was a healthcare worker with PCR-confirmed SARS-CoV-2 infection or an uninfected control (not recorded which). The sequenced material came from whole blood. The CDR3 DNA is TGTGCCAGCAGCTTAGGATTGACAGGGGAACAGAACTATGGCTACACCTTC. It yields the protein CASSLGLTGEQNYGYTF.